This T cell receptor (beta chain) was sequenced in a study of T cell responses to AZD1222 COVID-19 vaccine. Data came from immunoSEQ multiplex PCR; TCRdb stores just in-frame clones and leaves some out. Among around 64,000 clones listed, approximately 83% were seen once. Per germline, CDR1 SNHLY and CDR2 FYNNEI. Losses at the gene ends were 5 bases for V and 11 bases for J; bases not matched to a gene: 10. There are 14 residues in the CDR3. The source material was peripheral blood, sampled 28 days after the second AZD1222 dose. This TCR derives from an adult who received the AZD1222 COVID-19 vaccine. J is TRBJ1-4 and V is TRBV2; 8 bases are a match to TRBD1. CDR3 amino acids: CASSTATGTGKLFF. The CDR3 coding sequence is TGTGCCAGCAGTACAGCTACCGGGACAGGTAAACTGTTTTTT.